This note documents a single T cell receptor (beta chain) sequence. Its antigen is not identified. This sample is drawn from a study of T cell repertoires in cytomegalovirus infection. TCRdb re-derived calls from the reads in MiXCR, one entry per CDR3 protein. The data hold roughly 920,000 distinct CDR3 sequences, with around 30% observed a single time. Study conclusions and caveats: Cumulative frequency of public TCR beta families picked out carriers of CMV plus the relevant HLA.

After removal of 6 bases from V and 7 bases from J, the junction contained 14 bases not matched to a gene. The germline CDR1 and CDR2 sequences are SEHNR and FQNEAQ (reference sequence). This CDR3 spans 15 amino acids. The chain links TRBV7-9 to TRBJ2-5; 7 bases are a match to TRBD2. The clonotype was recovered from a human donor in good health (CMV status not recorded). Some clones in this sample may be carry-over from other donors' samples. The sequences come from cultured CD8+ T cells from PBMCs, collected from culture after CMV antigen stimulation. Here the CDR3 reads CASSPAGPGLGTQYF. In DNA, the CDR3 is TGTGCCAGCAGTCCAGCGGGGCCGGGGTTAGGGACCCAGTACTTC.